Following are 8 T cell receptor beta chains from one sample sequenced in a study of cytomegalovirus exposure and HLA in healthy donors. TCRdb's copy holds only in-frame clones and misses some; the assay was immunoSEQ multiplex PCR. The sample lists 100,000 to 150,000 clones, roughly nine tenths occurring once. Sample: PBMCs. The receptors originated from a young woman in good health and CMV-seronegative.

DNA for the CDR3: TGTGCCAGCAGCTTATTGGTTGGACTAGCGGTTAACACCGGGGAGCTGTTTTTT. Protein: CASSLLVGLAVNTGELFF. V and J are TRBV7-8 and TRBJ2-2; TRBD2 agrees at 10 bases. With 2 bases clipped from V and 2 bases from J, the junction kept 8 bases outside the gene matches. The CDR3 runs to 18 residues. The germline V gene encodes CDR1 SGHVS and CDR2 FQNEAQ. The full variable domain, completed using reference TRBV7-8 and TRBJ2-2, is GAGVSQSPRYKVAKRGQDVALRCDPISGHVSLFWYQQALGQGPEFLTYFQNEAQLDKSGLPSDRFFAERPEGSVSTLKIQRTQQEDSAVYLCASSLLVGLAVNTGELFFGEGSRLTVL.

The gene calls are TRBV10-2 and TRBJ2-1; weak D call: TRBD2 (5 bases). The germline gives CDR1 WSHSY, CDR2 SAAADI. This CDR3 is built from 16 residues. With 5 bases removed from V and 0 bases from J, the gap between germline ends came to 14 bases. In nucleotides, the CDR3 is TGCGCCAGCAGTCTCAGCGGTCCTAGCTCCTACAATGAGCAGTTCTTC. Its protein product is CASSLSGPSSYNEQFF.

The CDR3 spells CASSRGGGSGANVLTF. CDR3 coding DNA: TGTGCCAGCAGTAGGGGAGGGGGCTCTGGGGCCAACGTCCTGACTTTC. The J gene is TRBJ2-6, the V gene TRBV6-4, with D possibly being TRBD2 (7 bases). This CDR3 region has 16 residues. Trimming took 5 bases from V and 0 from J, leaving 11 bases between them. CDR1 is MRHNA, CDR2 SNTAGT, per germline.

The V call is TRBV6-5, the J call TRBJ1-3; no reliable D call. V dropped 0 bases and J dropped 0 bases, with 9 bases sitting between them. CDR3 length equals 16 residues. Germline CDR1 is MNHEY and CDR2 is SVGAGI. The CDR3 loop reads CASSYSHGDSGNTIYF. As DNA, the CDR3 is TGTGCCAGCAGTTACTCCCACGGGGACTCTGGAAACACCATATATTTT.

This chain joins TRBV7-2 and TRBJ2-5, with D hard to call. This CDR3 is built from 13 residues. Germline loops: CDR1 SGHTA, CDR2 FQGNSA. V was cut by 1 base and J by 4 bases, with 7 bases left in between. CDR3 in amino acids: CASSLGVGETQYF. The DNA for the CDR3 is TGTGCCAGCAGCTTAGGAGTCGGAGAGACCCAGTACTTC.

This clone was picked up a small number of times. The chain uses TRBV18 and TRBJ1-6; TRBD1 agrees at 8 bases. Germline V CDR1 and CDR2: KGHSH, LQKENI. The CDR3 spans 14 residues. The V gene end was trimmed by 4 bases and the J gene end by 9 bases; junction bases not matched to a gene: 5. CDR3 nucleotide sequence: TGTGCCAGCTCACGGGACAGGATAGGTTCACCCCTCCACTTT. Encoded protein: CASSRDRIGSPLHF.

V is TRBV5-1 and J is TRBJ2-3, with TRBD2 matching 7 bases. J was trimmed by 2 bases and V by 8 bases; bases with no gene match: 17. The CDR3 runs 17 residues. From germline, CDR1 is SGHRS and CDR2 YFSETQ. The CDR3, as DNA: TGCGCCAGTGGTGGCGGGGGTGCCTCTTACTTCACAGATACGCAGTATTTT. This translates into CASGGGGASYFTDTQYF.

This chain joins TRBV28 and TRBJ2-5; 7 positions agree with TRBD1. V dropped 2 bases and J dropped 2; count of bases not matched to a gene: 5. CDR3 length equals 15 residues. Germline CDR1 and CDR2: MDHEN and SYDVKM. The CDR3: CASSLLGTAQETQYF. The CDR3 coding sequence is TGTGCCAGCAGTTTACTGGGGACAGCACAAGAGACCCAGTACTTC.